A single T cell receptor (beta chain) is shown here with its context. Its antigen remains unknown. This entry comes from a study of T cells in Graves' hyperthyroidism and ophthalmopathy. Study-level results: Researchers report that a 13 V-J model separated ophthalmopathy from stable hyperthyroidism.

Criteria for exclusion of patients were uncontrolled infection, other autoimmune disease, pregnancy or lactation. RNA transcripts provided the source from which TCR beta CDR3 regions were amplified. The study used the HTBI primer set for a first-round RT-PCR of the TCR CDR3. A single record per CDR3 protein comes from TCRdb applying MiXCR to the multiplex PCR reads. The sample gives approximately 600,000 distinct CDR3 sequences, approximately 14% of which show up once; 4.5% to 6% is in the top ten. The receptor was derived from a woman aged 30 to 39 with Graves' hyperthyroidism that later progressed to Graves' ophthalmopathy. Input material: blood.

As DNA, the CDR3 is TGTGCCAGCACTCAGGGGGGGGAGTCCTACGAGCAGTACTTC. Protein sequence: CASTQGGESYEQYF. V and J are TRBV6-1 and TRBJ2-7, with D perhaps matching TRBD1 or TRBD2 (7 bases each). CDR3 length equals 14 residues. V gave up 7 bases and J gave up 1 base, with 14 bases separating them. The germline gives CDR1 MNHNS, CDR2 SASEGT.